Listed here are 14 T cell receptor beta chains from one sample, sequenced in a study of cytomegalovirus exposure and HLA in healthy donors. 60 Vbeta and 13 Jbeta primers were used in PCR. The protocol was immunoSEQ multiplex PCR, while the TCRdb copy is restricted to in-frame clones and leaves out a portion. Altogether about 200,000 clones are present, roughly four fifths being singletons, with the ten largest covering roughly 0.098%. Source material: PBMCs. Every receptor here comes from a boy younger than 10 in good health and CMV-seronegative.

The rearrangement uses TRBV6-5 and TRBJ2-1, with a weak D call TRBD2 (6 bases). The V and J ends lost 4 bases and 3 bases respectively, with 16 bases between them. The CDR3 runs 16 residues. CDR1 and CDR2 (germline): MNHEY, SVGAGI. The chain's CDR3 is CASSSPSVGIYNEQFF. As DNA, the CDR3 is TGTGCCAGCAGTTCCCCTAGCGTCGGAATCTACAATGAGCAGTTCTTC.

The chain joins TRBV6-6 to TRBJ2-5; possibly TRBD1 for D (6 bases). Germline values: CDR1 MNHNY, CDR2 SVGAGI (reference sequence). The CDR3 runs 11 residues. The V and J ends lost 6 bases and 5 bases respectively, with 7 bases between them. The CDR3: CASSQGETQYF. The CDR3, as DNA: TGTGCCAGCAGCCAGGGGGAGACCCAGTACTTC.

The chain couples TRBV30 to TRBJ1-1, with a tentative D call TRBD1 (5 bases). In germline, CDR1 is GTSNPN, CDR2 SVGIG (reference sequence). This CDR3 is 15 amino acids long. V gave up 1 base and J gave up 4 bases, with 16 bases separating them. CDR3 coding DNA: TGTGCCTGGAGTGCCACAGGCCGGCGGGGCACTGAAGCTTTCTTT. Amino acids: CAWSATGRRGTEAFF.

This chain uses TRBV6-6 with TRBJ1-5; D is uncertain. The CDR3 contains 13 residues. Germline V gene lookup returns CDR1 MNHNY and CDR2 SVGAGI (reference sequence). V lost 5 bases, J lost 0 bases, and 5 bases lay in between. CDR3 DNA sequence: TGTGCCAGCAGTCGGTATAGCAATCAGCCCCAGCATTTT. Translated: CASSRYSNQPQHF.

The chain's CDR3 is CASSAGAGANVLTF. CDR3 bases: TGTGCCAGCAGTGCGGGGGCTGGGGCCAACGTCCTGACTTTC. The J gene is TRBJ2-6, the V gene TRBV6-1, with a tentative D call TRBD2 (6 bases). Between the trimmed V and J ends, which lost 4 bases and 2 bases, there was a span of 6 bases. The CDR3 extends over 14 amino acids. Looked up from germline, CDR1 is MNHNS and CDR2 is SASEGT.

The chain links TRBV1 to TRBJ2-1; no DNA check was done on the table's D call, TRBD2. TRBV1 is a pseudogene segment. The CDR3 covers 15 residues. CDR3 bases: TGCACCAGCAGCCAACTGACTAGCGGGGGGTGGGAGCAGTTCTTC. Translated, it gives CTSSQLTSGGWEQFF.

This chain's CDR3 is CASSLVRNSGPQHF. The CDR3 DNA reads as TGTGCCAGCAGCTTGGTGCGTAACTCGGGGCCCCAGCATTTT. The genes are TRBV7-2 and TRBJ1-5; no reliable D call. The germline V gene encodes CDR1 SGHTA and CDR2 FQGNSA. There are 14 residues in the CDR3. V was clipped by 3 bases and J by 9 bases, with 15 bases between them. Together with reference TRBV7-2 and TRBJ1-5, the CDR3 gives the full variable domain: GAGVSQSPSNKVTEKGKDVELRCDPISGHTALYWYRQSLGQGLEFLIYFQGNSAPDKSGLPSDRFSAERTGGSVSTLTIQRTQQEDSAVYLCASSLVRNSGPQHFGDGTRLSIL.

This clone was found once. This sequence joins TRBV5-6 and TRBJ2-1; 14 nucleotides align to TRBD2. The CDR3 is made up of 15 amino acids. V lost 5 bases and J lost 7; bases outside the gene matches: 5. CDR1 is SGHDT and CDR2 is YYEEEE in the germline V gene. In DNA, the CDR3 is TGTGCCAGCAGAGGACTAGCGGGGGGTTCAAATGAGCAGTTCTTC. Its translation is CASRGLAGGSNEQFF.

In DNA form, the CDR3 reads TGTGCCAGCAGTGTGCGGAAGAACACTGAAGCTTTCTTT. Translation: CASSVRKNTEAFF. The V call is TRBV6-1, the J call TRBJ1-1; the D is unclear. The CDR3 runs to 13 residues. Deletions cut 4 bases from V and 1 base from J, with 7 bases between. Germline V lookup: CDR1 MNHNS, CDR2 SASEGT.

In its sample, this clone was seen a few times. The chain recombines TRBV10-3 with TRBJ2-5; a weak D match, TRBD1 (5 bases). The DNA matches TRBJ2-7 better at its end, which makes the J call doubtful. Germline values: CDR1 ENHRY, CDR2 SYGVKD. This CDR3 region has 12 residues. CDR3 in amino acids: CATTTETYEQYF. The CDR3 coding sequence is TGTGCCACGACGACAGAGACCTACGAGCAGTACTTC.

This clone was counted between two and nine times. The V and J genes are TRBV2 and TRBJ2-5; 8 nucleotides align to TRBD2. Germline CDR1 SNHLY, CDR2 FYNNEI. V dropped 6 bases and J dropped 0; count of bases not matched to a gene: 9. This CDR3 comprises 16 residues. CDR3 sequence reads: CASREWGGGYQETQYF. For the CDR3, the DNA is TGTGCCAGCAGGGAGTGGGGCGGGGGGTACCAAGAGACCCAGTACTTC.

The CDR3 region has the DNA TGTGCCAGCAGCGCCCCCCTAGCGGGGGGGGGTAATGAGCAGTTCTTC. Protein: CASSAPLAGGGNEQFF. The V call is TRBV7-3, the J call TRBJ2-1; 12 bases map to TRBD2. Trimming removed 5 bases from V and 7 bases from J; junction bases left unmatched: 9. Germline assignment: CDR1 SGHTA and CDR2 FQGTGA. The CDR3 is made up of 16 amino acids. Filled out from reference TRBV7-3 and TRBJ2-1, the complete variable domain reads GAGVSQTPSNKVTEKGKYVELRCDPISGHTALYWYRQSLGQGPEFLIYFQGTGAADDSGLPNDRFFAVRPEGSVSTLKIQRTERGDSAVYLCASSAPLAGGGNEQFFGPGTRLTVL.

The rearrangement joins TRBV29-1 to TRBJ2-7; 10 nucleotides agree with TRBD1. V trimming: 5 bases; J trimming: 2 bases; junction bases outside the gene matches: 3. CDR3 size: 13 residues. Looked up from germline, CDR1 is SQVTM and CDR2 is ANQGSEA. The CDR3 sequence is CSVWTGGTYEQYF. DNA of the CDR3: TGCAGCGTTTGGACAGGGGGGACCTACGAGCAGTACTTC.

The chain uses TRBV27 and TRBJ2-1; 11 positions agree with TRBD2. This CDR3 is built from 17 residues. With 3 bases clipped from V and 8 bases from J, the junction kept 12 bases outside the gene matches. Germline V CDR1 and CDR2: MNHEY, SMNVEV (reference sequence). The CDR3 sequence is CASSFLGTSGSWYEQFF. The CDR3 DNA reads TGTGCCAGCAGTTTCCTAGGGACTAGCGGAAGTTGGTATGAGCAGTTCTTC.